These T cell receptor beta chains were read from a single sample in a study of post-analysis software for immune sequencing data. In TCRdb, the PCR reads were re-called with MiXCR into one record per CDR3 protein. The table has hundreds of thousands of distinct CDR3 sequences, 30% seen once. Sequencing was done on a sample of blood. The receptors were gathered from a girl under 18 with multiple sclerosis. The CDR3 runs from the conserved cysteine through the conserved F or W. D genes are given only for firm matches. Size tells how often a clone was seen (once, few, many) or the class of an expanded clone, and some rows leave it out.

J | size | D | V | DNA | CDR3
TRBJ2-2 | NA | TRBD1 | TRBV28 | TGTGCCAGCAGTCTCGGGACAGCCGGGGAGCTGTTTTTT | CASSLGTAGELFF
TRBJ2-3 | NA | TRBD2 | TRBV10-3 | TGTGCCATCACAACCGCAGAAGCGGGGGAAGCCACAGATACGCAGTATTTT | CAITTAEAGEATDTQYF
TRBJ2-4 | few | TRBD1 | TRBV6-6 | TGTGCCAGCAGGTCAGGGACAGGGGGTTACATTCAGTACTTC | CASRSGTGGYIQYF
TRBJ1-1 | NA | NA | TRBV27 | TGTGCCAGCAGTTTAGGTATCTCCACTGAAGCTTTCTTT | CASSLGISTEAFF
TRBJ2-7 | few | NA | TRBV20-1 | TGCAGTTCCCGGGGGATCGACGAGCAGTACTTC | CSSRGIDEQYF
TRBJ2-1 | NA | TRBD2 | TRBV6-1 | TGTGCCAGCAGAAGGACTAGCGGGAGGGTTCAGCTGGATGAGCAGTTCTTC | CASRRTSGRVQLDEQFF
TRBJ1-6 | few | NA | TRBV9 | TGTGCCAGCACCCAGAATTCACCCCTCCACTTT | CASTQNSPLHF
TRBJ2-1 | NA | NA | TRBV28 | TGTGCCAGCAGTTCCTCGAGCACCTACAATGAGCAGTTCTTC | CASSSSSTYNEQFF
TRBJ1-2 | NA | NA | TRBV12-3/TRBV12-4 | TGTGCCAACACAGGGCGCGCCGGCTATGGCTACACCTTC | CANTGRAGYGYTF
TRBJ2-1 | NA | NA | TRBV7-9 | TGTGCCAGCAGCCCCCTGGGGTCCCCAAGCTCCTACAATGAGCAGTTCTTC | CASSPLGSPSSYNEQFF
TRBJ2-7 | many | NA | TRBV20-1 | TGCAGTGCTTCACGCCGCCAGTACAAGCAGTACTTC | CSASRRQYKQYF
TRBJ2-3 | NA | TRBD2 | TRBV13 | TGTGCCAGCAGCTTAACCGGGACTAGCGGGGGGGGGAGGGGAGATACGCAGTATTTT | CASSLTGTSGGGRGDTQYF
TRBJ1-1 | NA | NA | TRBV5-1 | TGCGCCAGCAGCCCACAGGTGAACACTGAAGCTTTCTTT | CASSPQVNTEAFF
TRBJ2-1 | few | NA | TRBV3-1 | TGTGCCAGCAGCCAAGATTTCGCGGGTACCAATGAGCAGTTCTTC | CASSQDFAGTNEQFF
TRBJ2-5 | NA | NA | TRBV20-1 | TGCAGTGCTTGGGCTAGTCCGCAAGAGACCCAGTACTTC | CSAWASPQETQYF
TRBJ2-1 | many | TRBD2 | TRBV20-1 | TGCAGTGCCGCCCGGACTAGTCCCTACAATGAGCAGTTCTTC | CSAARTSPYNEQFF
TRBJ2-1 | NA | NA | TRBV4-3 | TGCGCCAGCAGCCAAGAGTGGCCGTGCAATGAGCAGTTCTTC | CASSQEWPCNEQFF
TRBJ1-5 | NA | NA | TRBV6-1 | TGTGCCAGCAGCAGCAGGGTTGGGGGCAATCAGCCCCAGCATTTT | CASSSRVGGNQPQHF
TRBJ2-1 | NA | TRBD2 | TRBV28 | TGTGCCAGCAGTTCGCCGGGACTAGGGTTGGCGGGAGGGATGAATGAGCAGTTCTTC | CASSSPGLGLAGGMNEQFF
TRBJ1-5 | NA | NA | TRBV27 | TGTGCCAGCAGTCGTCCGGGGCAGCCCCAGCATTTT | CASSRPGQPQHF
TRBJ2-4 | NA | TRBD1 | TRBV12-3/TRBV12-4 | TGTGCCAGCAGCCCCGGGACAGGGGGGGTCCAAGCCAAAAACATTCAGTACTTC | CASSPGTGGVQAKNIQYF
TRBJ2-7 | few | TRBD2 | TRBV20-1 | TGCAGTGCAAGAAGACTAGCGGGAACCTACGAGCAGTACTTC | CSARRLAGTYEQYF
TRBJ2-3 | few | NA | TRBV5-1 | TGCGCCAGCAGCACGCAAACAGGGATTGGCACAGATACGCAGTATTTT | CASSTQTGIGTDTQYF
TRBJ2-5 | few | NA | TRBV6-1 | TGTGCCAGCAGTGAAGTCACTAGAGAGACCCAGTACTTC | CASSEVTRETQYF
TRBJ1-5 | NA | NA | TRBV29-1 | TGCAGCGTTGGGTCGTCAGGGACAAACAATCAGCCCCAGCATTTT | CSVGSSGTNNQPQHF
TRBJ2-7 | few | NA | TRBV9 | TGTGCCAGCAGCGTAGGCGGCGGGTTGGCGTACGAGCAGTACTTC | CASSVGGGLAYEQYF
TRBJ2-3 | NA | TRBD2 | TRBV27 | TGTGCCAGCAGTTTAGCGGGGGGCCTCACAGGGACGCAGTATTTT | CASSLAGGLTGTQYF
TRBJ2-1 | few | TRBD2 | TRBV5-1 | TGCGCCAGCAGCCTGAAAAGCGGGGGGGAATTTCAATACAATGAGCAGTTCTTC | CASSLKSGGEFQYNEQFF
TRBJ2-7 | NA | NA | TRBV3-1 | TGTGCCAGCAGCCAAGTCGGTAGGGAGTACGAGCAGTACTTC | CASSQVGREYEQYF
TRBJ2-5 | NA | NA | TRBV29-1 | TGCAGCGGGGTGGTCGAGACCCAGTACTTC | CSGVVETQYF
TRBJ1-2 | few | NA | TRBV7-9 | TGTGCCAGCAGCCTCCCTTCGTGGAACTATGGCTACACCTTC | CASSLPSWNYGYTF
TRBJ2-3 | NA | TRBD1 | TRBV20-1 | TGCAGTGTTAGGGACAGACCTAACACAGATACGCAGTATTTT | CSVRDRPNTDTQYF
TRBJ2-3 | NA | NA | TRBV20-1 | TGCAGTGCGAGAAGTCGGCTGCCCGGCACAGATACGCAGTATTTT | CSARSRLPGTDTQYF
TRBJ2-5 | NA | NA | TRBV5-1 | TGCGCCAGCAGTAGGGACCCCTTGGGAGAGACCCAGTACTTC | CASSRDPLGETQYF
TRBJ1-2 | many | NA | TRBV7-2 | TGTGCCAGCAGCTTAGAAGGGCTCTATGGCTACACCTTC | CASSLEGLYGYTF
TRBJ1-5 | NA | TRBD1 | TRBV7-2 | TGTACCAGCAGCTCGACAGGGGGCAATCAGCCCCAGCATTTT | CTSSSTGGNQPQHF
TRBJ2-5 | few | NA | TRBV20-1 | TGCAGTGCTGGGGTCCCGGGTAGACAAGAGACCCAGTACTTC | CSAGVPGRQETQYF